Below are 32 T cell receptor beta chains sequenced from a single sample in a study of shared clonotypes between healthy human individuals. Naive CD8 cells, CD45RO-negative and positively selected for CCR7, excluded terminally differentiated effector memory CD45RA+ cells. This table comes from immunoSEQ multiplex PCR, and its TCRdb copy is limited to in-frame clones, with some not included. The sample shows about 2.2 million clones, roughly 95% of them seen only once. What was sequenced was naive CD8+ T cells from PBMCs. The source is a man younger than 35 in good health. Some clones in this sample may be carry-over from other donors' samples.

This chain joins TRBV28 and TRBJ1-5, with D maybe TRBD1 (6 bases). The CDR3 sequence is 17 residues long. V lost 6 bases to trimming and J lost 4 bases, with 22 bases between them. The germline V gene encodes CDR1 MDHEN and CDR2 SYDVKM. CDR3 loop: CASSPYRDIGTNQPQHF. The CDR3 bases are TGTGCCAGCAGCCCTTACCGGGACATTGGGACAAATCAGCCCCAGCATTTT.

The chain is built from TRBV2 and TRBJ2-4; D call uncertain. The CDR3 runs 12 residues. Trimming pared 9 bases from V and 3 bases from J, leaving 9 bases between. Germline-derived CDR1 and CDR2 are SNHLY and FYNNEI. As DNA, the CDR3 is TGTGCCAGTCATGATGGCAAAAACATTCAGTACTTC. It yields the protein CASHDGKNIQYF.

The chain employs TRBV11-3 and TRBJ2-2; D unclear. CDR1 and CDR2 from the germline V gene are SGHNT and YENEEA. V gave up 2 bases and J gave up 2 bases, with 6 bases separating them. The CDR3 is 14 residues long. In DNA form, the CDR3 reads TGTGCCAGCAGCTTAACATCCAACACCGGGGAGCTGTTTTTT. Its translation is CASSLTSNTGELFF. The full variable domain, with the rest looked up from reference TRBV11-3 and TRBJ2-2, is EAGVVQSPRYKIIEKKQPVAFWCNPISGHNTLYWYLQNLGQGPELLIRYENEEAVDDSQLPKDRFSAERLKGVDSTLKIQPAELGDSAVYLCASSLTSNTGELFFGEGSRLTVL.

For the CDR3, the DNA is TGCGCCAGCAGCCAAAGGGGGGATAACTATGGCTACACCTTC. It yields the protein CASSQRGDNYGYTF. This sequence joins TRBV4-3 and TRBJ1-2, with D possibly being TRBD1 (6 bases). Trimming took 2 bases from V and 1 from J, leaving 8 bases between them. From germline, CDR1 is LGHNA and CDR2 YSLEER. This CDR3 has 14 amino acids.

The chain recombines TRBV6-1 with TRBJ1-4, with D perhaps TRBD1 (6 bases). The CDR3 spans 14 residues. V was cut by 6 bases and J by 3 bases, with 11 bases left in between. In germline, CDR1 is MNHNS, CDR2 SASEGT. DNA of the CDR3: TGTGCCAGCAGAAGGGGGTTGGCTAATGAAAAACTGTTTTTT. This translates into CASRRGLANEKLFF.

The V call is TRBV7-9, the J call TRBJ1-2, with D tentatively TRBD1 (5 bases). With 5 bases removed from V and 10 bases from J, the gap between germline ends came to 17 bases. CDR3 length equals 13 residues. Per germline, CDR1 SEHNR and CDR2 FQNEAQ (reference sequence). CDR3 sequence reads: CASSPARDPVYTF. DNA of the CDR3: TGTGCCAGCAGCCCCGCCCGGGACCCCGTCTACACCTTC. Using reference TRBV7-9 and TRBJ1-2 for the parts outside the CDR3, the full variable domain is DTGVSQNPRHKITKRGQNVTFRCDPISEHNRLYWYRQTLGQGPEFLTYFQNEAQLEKSRLLSDRFSAERPKGSFSTLEIQRTEQGDSAMYLCASSPARDPVYTFGSGTRLTVV.

The chain has TRBV27 and TRBJ2-3; D is unresolved. This CDR3 has 15 residues. Germline V gives CDR1 MNHEY, CDR2 SMNVEV (reference sequence). The germline V and J ends were trimmed by 4 bases and 0 bases, with 11 bases remaining between them. The CDR3 sequence is CASSSQVISTDTQYF. Written as DNA, the CDR3 is TGTGCCAGCAGTTCTCAGGTTATTAGCACAGATACGCAGTATTTT.

J is TRBJ2-2 and V is TRBV13, with a weak D call TRBD2 (5 bases). Germline assignment: CDR1 PRHDT and CDR2 FYEKMQ (reference sequence). The CDR3 covers 14 residues. V lost 8 bases and J lost 1, with 11 bases in between. CDR3 protein: CASEQRENTGELFF. CDR3 coding DNA: TGTGCCAGCGAGCAACGGGAGAACACCGGGGAGCTGTTTTTT.

The chain is built from TRBV19 and TRBJ2-1; no clear D. This CDR3 is 15 amino acids long. CDR1 and CDR2 (germline): LNHDA, SQIVND (reference sequence). V lost 3 bases and J 4 bases, leaving 13 bases between the germline ends. CDR3 protein: CASSIGTNLYNEQFF. For the CDR3, the DNA is TGTGCCAGTAGTATTGGAACTAATCTTTACAATGAGCAGTTCTTC.

J is TRBJ2-5 and V is TRBV7-9, with a weak D call TRBD2 (5 bases). The germline CDR1 and CDR2 sequences are SEHNR and FQNEAQ (reference sequence). V lost 5 bases and J lost 7, with 17 bases in between. The CDR3 length is 14 residues. The CDR3 here is CASSPRSEEGTQYF. The CDR3, as DNA: TGTGCCAGCAGCCCCAGGTCGGAAGAGGGGACCCAGTACTTC. Drawing the rest from reference TRBV7-9 and TRBJ2-5, the complete variable domain is DTGVSQNPRHKITKRGQNVTFRCDPISEHNRLYWYRQTLGQGPEFLTYFQNEAQLEKSRLLSDRFSAERPKGSFSTLEIQRTEQGDSAMYLCASSPRSEEGTQYFGPGTRLLVL.

The rearrangement uses TRBV4-1 and TRBJ1-3; no definite D call. The CDR3 loop spans 17 amino acids. The germline V gene has CDR1 MGHRA and CDR2 YSYEKL. V lost 0 bases, J lost 3 bases, and 15 bases lay in between. CDR3 amino acids: CASSQDSARARGNTIYF. The CDR3, as DNA: TGCGCCAGCAGCCAAGATAGTGCCCGGGCGCGTGGAAACACCATATATTTT.

J is TRBJ2-2 and V is TRBV7-3; D might be TRBD1 (6 bases). V was trimmed by 3 bases and J by 8 bases, leaving 19 bases between them. This CDR3 spans 16 amino acids. Germline lookup yields CDR1 SGHTA and CDR2 FQGTGA. The CDR3 DNA reads TGTGCCAGCAGCTTGGCCAGTCAGGGGAACAAGGGGGAGCTGTTTTTT. Translated: CASSLASQGNKGELFF.

V usage is TRBV28 and J usage is TRBJ1-5; 7 bases are a match to TRBD1. Germline CDR1 MDHEN, CDR2 SYDVKM. The CDR3 runs to 16 residues. V was clipped by 3 bases and J by 4 bases; unmatched bases: 9. CDR3 residues: CASSFVRDSTNQPQHF. DNA of the CDR3: TGTGCCAGCAGTTTCGTTCGGGACAGCACAAATCAGCCCCAGCATTTT.

The rearrangement links TRBV9 to TRBJ1-1; no definite D call. Germline V gene data show CDR1 as SGDLS and CDR2 as YYNGEE. The CDR3 has 11 amino acids. The V gene lost 7 bases and the J gene lost 6 bases, with 10 bases spanning the gap. The CDR3 is CASGSDAEAFF. CDR3 in DNA: TGTGCCAGCGGCTCCGACGCTGAAGCTTTCTTT.

The gene calls are TRBV9 and TRBJ2-1; 12 bases fit TRBD2. The CDR3 consists of 16 residues. Trimming at V came to 0 bases and at J to 9 bases, leaving 7 bases not matched to a gene. Per germline, CDR1 SGDLS and CDR2 YYNGEE. The CDR3: CASSVARTSGIVEQFF. In DNA, the CDR3 is TGTGCCAGCAGCGTAGCTCGGACTAGCGGGATTGTTGAGCAGTTCTTC.

The chain links TRBV5-1 to TRBJ2-4, with TRBD1 identical over 11 bases. CDR1 SGHRS and CDR2 YFSETQ come from the germline V gene. The CDR3 is 17 residues long. Unmatched junction bases numbered 7, after V lost 4 bases and J lost 1 base. CDR3 amino acids: CASSPGQGALAKNIQYF. The CDR3 DNA follows: TGCGCCAGCAGCCCAGGACAGGGGGCCCTCGCCAAAAACATTCAGTACTTC.

This clone was seen more than once but under ten times. The chain carries TRBV28 and TRBJ1-5; 7 positions agree with TRBD1. Germline CDR1 MDHEN, CDR2 SYDVKM. V shed 2 bases, J shed 2 bases, and the junction held 3 bases outside the gene matches. This CDR3 is 15 amino acids long. The chain's CDR3 is CASSLPGQGNQPQHF. The CDR3 DNA sequence: TGTGCCAGCAGTTTACCCGGACAGGGCAATCAGCCCCAGCATTTT.

V usage is TRBV9 and J usage is TRBJ2-7, with D possibly matching TRBD2 (6 bases). This CDR3 has 15 amino acids. Germline values: CDR1 SGDLS, CDR2 YYNGEE. The V end was cut by 3 bases, the J end by 3 bases, with 16 bases between. DNA for the CDR3: TGTGCCAGCAGCGCCCGTGGGGACTCCTACTACGAGCAGTACTTC. Translation gives CASSARGDSYYEQYF.

The rearrangement links TRBV7-9 to TRBJ1-2, with 8 bases identical to TRBD1. The CDR3 loop spans 17 amino acids. Germline V gene lookup returns CDR1 SEHNR and CDR2 FQNEAQ (reference sequence). The V gene end was trimmed by 1 base and the J gene end by 0 bases; junction bases not matched to a gene: 7. CDR3 region: CASSLGSGGSANYGYTF. The DNA of the CDR3 is TGTGCCAGCAGCTTAGGGTCAGGGGGCTCAGCTAACTATGGCTACACCTTC.

This clone was counted a single time. The genes are TRBV27 and TRBJ1-1; 11 nucleotides align to TRBD1. V trimming: 1 base; J trimming: 7 bases; junction bases outside the gene matches: 5. Per germline, CDR1 MNHEY and CDR2 SMNVEV (reference sequence). The CDR3 runs 15 residues. CDR3 protein: CASSLLGTGGLEAFF. Here the CDR3 DNA reads TGTGCCAGCAGTTTATTAGGGACAGGGGGACTTGAAGCTTTCTTT.

The chain combines TRBV7-2 with TRBJ2-7, with D possibly matching TRBD1 (6 bases). CDR1 SGHTA and CDR2 FQGNSA come from the germline V gene. The CDR3 sequence is 13 residues long. Trimming removed 4 bases at V and 3 bases at J, with 10 bases between. CDR3 in amino acids: CASSSTGFYEQYF. As DNA, the CDR3 is TGTGCCAGCAGCTCCACAGGGTTCTACGAGCAGTACTTC.

The chain joins TRBV2 to TRBJ1-1; TRBD1 might be the D (5 bases). Trimming stripped 7 bases from V and 3 bases from J, with 15 bases between. The CDR3 length is 14 residues. The germline V gene encodes CDR1 SNHLY and CDR2 FYNNEI. The DNA for the CDR3 is TGTGCCAGCAACGACGGGCAGGGTGACACTGAAGCTTTCTTT. This gives the protein CASNDGQGDTEAFF.

The chain joins TRBV15 to TRBJ2-1, with D possibly matching TRBD2 (6 bases). CDR3 length equals 14 residues. The ends were cut back, 3 bases at V and 8 bases at J, with 14 bases in the middle. Looked up from germline, CDR1 is LNHNV and CDR2 is YYDKDF (reference sequence). The DNA of the CDR3 is TGTGCCACCAGCAGGCCTCCCAGGGAGGATGAGCAGTTCTTC. Encoded protein: CATSRPPREDEQFF.

The rearrangement joins TRBV9 to TRBJ2-7; D possibly corresponds to TRBD2 (6 bases). V lost 0 bases, J lost 3 bases, and 13 bases lay in between. Germline CDR1 is SGDLS and CDR2 is YYNGEE. This CDR3 has 15 amino acids. CDR3 sequence (DNA): TGTGCCAGCAGCGTAGGGGGCGGGGTTGACTACGAGCAGTACTTC. The encoded protein is CASSVGGGVDYEQYF.

The chain recombines TRBV7-3 with TRBJ2-7, with 8 bases fitting TRBD1. The CDR3 totals 16 residues. Germline lookup yields CDR1 SGHTA and CDR2 FQGTGA. Trimming cost V 4 bases and J 3 bases; bases outside gene matches: 11. The CDR3 loop reads CASSSESGQGFYEQYF. The CDR3 DNA follows: TGTGCCAGCAGCTCAGAGTCCGGACAGGGATTCTACGAGCAGTACTTC. The variable domain in full, completed from reference TRBV7-3 and TRBJ2-7, reads GAGVSQTPSNKVTEKGKYVELRCDPISGHTALYWYRQSLGQGPEFLIYFQGTGAADDSGLPNDRFFAVRPEGSVSTLKIQRTERGDSAVYLCASSSESGQGFYEQYFGPGTRLTVT.

This clone showed up just once. The CDR3 spells CASRDDAEGEAGELFF. Written as DNA, the CDR3 is TGTGCCAGCAGGGACGACGCGGAGGGGGAAGCCGGGGAGCTGTTTTTT. The chain has TRBV28 and TRBJ2-2, with D perhaps being TRBD1 or TRBD2 (6 bases each). CDR1 is MDHEN, CDR2 SYDVKM, per germline. V was shortened by 6 bases and J by 6 bases, with 20 bases between the two germline ends. The CDR3 loop spans 16 amino acids.

CDR3 nucleotides: TGTGCCAGCAGCCTCGTTAGGGGACCTTACAATGAGCAGTTCTTC. Protein sequence: CASSLVRGPYNEQFF. The chain uses TRBV27 and TRBJ2-1; D might be TRBD1 or TRBD2, each matching 5 bases. The length of the CDR3 is 15 residues. Per the germline V gene, CDR1 is MNHEY and CDR2 is SMNVEV (reference sequence). V gave up 6 bases and J gave up 4 bases, with 16 bases separating them.

This chain connects TRBV9 to TRBJ2-2; unclear D gene. The V and J ends lost 2 bases and 4 bases respectively, with 12 bases between them. Germline V gene lookup returns CDR1 SGDLS and CDR2 YYNGEE. The CDR3 is 15 amino acids. CDR3 in DNA: TGTGCCAGCAGCGTTTCCCTTTCGGTCACCGGGGAGCTGTTTTTT. Translating it yields CASSVSLSVTGELFF. Full variable domain (outside the CDR3, taken from reference TRBV9 and TRBJ2-2): DSGVTQTPKHLITATGQRVTLRCSPRSGDLSVYWYQQSLDQGLQFLIQYYNGEERAKGNILERFSAQQFPDLHSELNLSSLELGDSALYFCASSVSLSVTGELFFGEGSRLTVL.

V is TRBV4-3 and J is TRBJ2-1; 8 positions agree with TRBD1. The V gene's germline CDR1 is LGHNA and CDR2 YSLEER. V shed 1 base, J shed 10 bases, and the junction held 9 bases outside the gene matches. This CDR3 is 15 amino acids long. The CDR3 loop reads CASSQVLDREREQFF. DNA for the CDR3: TGCGCCAGCAGCCAAGTTTTGGACAGGGAAAGAGAGCAGTTCTTC.

V and J are TRBV29-1 and TRBJ2-7; TRBD2 aligns across 8 bases. Germline V gene lookup returns CDR1 SQVTM and CDR2 ANQGSEA. The CDR3 contains 13 residues. V trimming: 7 bases; J trimming: 3 bases; junction bases outside the gene matches: 8. The CDR3 DNA is TGCAGCGCCTATCCCAGCGGGAGCTACGAGCAGTACTTC. Translation: CSAYPSGSYEQYF.

The V gene is TRBV7-9, the J gene TRBJ1-5; TRBD1 matches at 11 bases. The CDR3 covers 17 residues. In germline, CDR1 is SEHNR, CDR2 FQNEAQ (reference sequence). J was trimmed by 4 bases and V by 1 base; bases with no gene match: 6. The DNA of the CDR3 is TGTGCCAGCAGCTTAGAGAGGACAGGGGGCAGTAATCAGCCCCAGCATTTT. It encodes CASSLERTGGSNQPQHF.

The rearrangement joins TRBV28 to TRBJ2-7; 7 bases are shared with TRBD1. Germline-derived CDR1 and CDR2 are MDHEN and SYDVKM. With V trimmed by 0 bases and J by 1 base, 6 bases remained unmatched. This CDR3 has 16 residues. The CDR3 here is CASSLWGNRGSYEQYF. CDR3 nucleotide sequence: TGTGCCAGCAGTTTATGGGGGAACAGGGGATCCTACGAGCAGTACTTC.